This TCR beta chain was sequenced during a study of T cell responses to AZD1222 COVID-19 vaccine. Trimming pared 4 bases from V and 6 bases from J, leaving 10 bases between. From germline, CDR1 is KGHDR and CDR2 SFDVKD. The CDR3 has 13 residues. Notes on this clone: Its cognate antigen is unknown.

Study-level points and caveats: Vaccination with two AZD1222 doses was followed by a rise in Spike-specific TCR breadth and depth.

The method was immunoSEQ multiplex PCR; TCRdb's version includes in-frame clones alone and lacks a portion of them. The sample records about 100,000 clones, roughly 88% being singletons. This receptor was identified in an adult in good health. J is TRBJ2-3 and V is TRBV24-1, with D unresolved. Sequencing was performed on peripheral blood, taken on day 0 of AZD1222 vaccination. DNA of the CDR3: TGTGCCACCAGTGAGCCTCGGCAGGATACGCAGTATTTT. Translated, it gives CATSEPRQDTQYF.